The following is a T cell receptor (beta chain) sequence with its context. Its matching antigen is unknown. CD4+ naive, central memory, regulatory and stem cell-like memory subsets were isolated by sorting on CD45RO/CCR7/CD25/CD127/CD95/CD27. The sample comes from a study of beta chain features in type 1 diabetes. Across the whole study: Taken together, all samples contributed fewer than 110 million examined sorted cells.

Sequencing targeted expressed TCRB transcripts, as all isolated RNA had been reverse transcribed. Measured with immunoSEQ multiplex PCR; TCRdb has only the in-frame clones, and not every one. The data contain 900,000 or so clones, 15% to 20% of them singletons. Findings and caveats of the study: Any role of HLA type in TCRB rearrangement remained unresolved here.

The material sequenced was naive CD4+ T cells from blood. The receptor was isolated from a woman aged 18-30 years in good health.

The CDR3 DNA reads as TGCGCCAGCAGAAGGGGACTAGCGGTAATCTCTGGGGCCAACGTCCTGACTTTC. This encodes CASRRGLAVISGANVLTF. The chain uses TRBV5-1 and TRBJ2-6; 11 nucleotides line up with TRBD2. J gave up 0 bases and V 5 bases, and 7 bases lay outside the gene matches. The CDR3 length is 18 residues. CDR1 SGHRS and CDR2 YFSETQ come from the germline V gene.